The T cell receptor (beta chain) described here comes from a study of blood T cell dynamics during melanoma immunotherapy. Each bulk PBMC sample had about 350 ng DNA loaded. TCRdb's copy holds only in-frame clones and misses some; the assay was immunoSEQ multiplex PCR. Of 13,000 or so clones listed, 85% to 90% are singletons. This CDR3 spans 13 amino acids. Looked up from germline, CDR1 is MDHEN and CDR2 is SYDVKM. Trimming pared 4 bases from V and 5 bases from J, leaving 9 bases between. The time point here: pre-treatment baseline. One draw preceded checkpoint blockade; another followed its first cycle at week 3. Patients had no prior systemic cancer treatment, immunosuppressants or other active cancers.

This clonotype was obtained from a human donor with melanoma. This sequence joins TRBV28 and TRBJ1-3; D might be TRBD1 (5 bases). This specimen consisted of blood, obtained from a patient treated with checkpoint blockade. This CDR3 reads CASSSGGRNTIYF. DNA for the CDR3: TGTGCCAGCAGTTCTGGGGGGAGAAACACCATATATTTT.